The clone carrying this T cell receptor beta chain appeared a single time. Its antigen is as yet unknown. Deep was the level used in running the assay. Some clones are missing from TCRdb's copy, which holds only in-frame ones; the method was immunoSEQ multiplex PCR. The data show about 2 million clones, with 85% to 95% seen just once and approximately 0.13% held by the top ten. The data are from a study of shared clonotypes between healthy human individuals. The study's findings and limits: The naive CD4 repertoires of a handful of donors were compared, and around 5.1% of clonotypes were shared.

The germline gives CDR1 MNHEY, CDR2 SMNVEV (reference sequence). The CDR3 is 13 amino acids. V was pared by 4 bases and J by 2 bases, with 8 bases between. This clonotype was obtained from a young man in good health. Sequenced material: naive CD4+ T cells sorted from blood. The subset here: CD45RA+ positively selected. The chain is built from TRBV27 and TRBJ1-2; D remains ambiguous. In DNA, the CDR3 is TGTGCCAGCAGTTCTACAGCAAACTATGGCTACACCTTC. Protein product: CASSSTANYGYTF.